Presented here are 7 T cell receptor beta chains from one specimen sequenced in a study of tissue T cells after allogeneic stem cell transplantation. Time point noted: mouse harvest day 7 after allogeneic transplant. Each mouse received 10^7 T-cell-depleted marrow cells plus 10^6 splenic CD5+ T cells by tail vein. The table came from immunoSEQ multiplex PCR; TCRdb's copy has only in-frame clones and leaves some out. Among a few thousand clones listed, roughly 55% were seen once. Sequencing was done on a sample of spleen. The receptors were sampled from a female BALB/c mouse given C57BL/6 T cells with graft-versus-host disease after an allogeneic hematopoietic cell transplant.

This clone has a handful of counts. Germline and genes: mouse. The missing CDR3 end, 1 residue past where the read stops, is filled in from the germline J gene. J is TRBJ1-6 and V is TRBV5; 8 positions agree with TRBD1. TRBJ1-6 is marked as an open reading frame, function uncertain. After removal of 8 bases from V and 5 bases from J, the junction contained 2 bases not matched to a gene. The CDR3 extends over 13 amino acids. Germline CDR1 and CDR2: LGHNA and YNLKQL (reference sequence). CDR3 DNA, as far as it was read: TGTGCCAGCGGGGACAGGCATAATTCGCCCCTCTAC. This gives the protein CASGDRHNSPLY. The complete CDR3 sequence is CASGDRHNSPLYF.

This clone is labeled as large. All gene names here are mouse names. The sequence runs out 1 residue before the end of the CDR3; the remainder is reconstructed from the germline J gene. The chain couples TRBV29 to TRBJ2-7; a weak D match, TRBD2 (7 bases). The CDR3 has 14 amino acids. Looked up from germline, CDR1 is MSHET and CDR2 is SYDVDS. The V end lost 1 base, the J end lost 4 bases, and 11 bases lay between the germline ends. This CDR3 is CASSLWGAGYEQYF. Partial CDR3 DNA: TGTGCTAGCAGTTTATGGGGGGCAGGGTATGAACAGTAC.

Comment on this clone: The genes are named according to mouse. The read ends 1 residue early relative to the CDR3; the germline J gene fills the gap. This chain links TRBV19 with TRBJ2-7; 11 bases match TRBD2. Germline V lookup: CDR1 FNHDT, CDR2 SITEND (reference sequence). The CDR3 is 14 amino acids. The ends lost 5 bases at V and 3 bases at J; junction bases unmatched: 4. CDR3 bases read: TGTGCCAGCAGCGGGACTGGGGGATTCTATGAACAGTAC. Translated, it gives CASSGTGGFYEQY. In full, the CDR3 is CASSGTGGFYEQYF.

Concerning this clone: Any gene name here is a mouse gene name. The observed sequence ends 1 residue before the CDR3 terminus, with the missing tail filled in from the germline J gene. The rearrangement joins TRBV15 to TRBJ2-4; D remains ambiguous. CDR1 is SGHND, CDR2 FRSKSL, per germline. This CDR3 has 13 residues. With 3 bases removed from V and 0 bases from J, the gap between germline ends came to 4 bases. The CDR3 is CASSFNSQNTLYF. CDR3 bases read: TGTGCCAGCAGTTTCAACAGTCAAAACACCTTGTAC.

As regards this clone: Genes here carry mouse names. The sequenced fragment ends 1 residue before the CDR3 boundary, so the rest is inferred from the germline J gene. This chain links TRBV16 with TRBJ2-7; 7 nucleotides agree with TRBD2. This CDR3 is 14 amino acids long. The V and J ends lost 1 base and 1 base, in that order; junction bases with no gene match: 1. Germline V gene lookup returns CDR1 SGHSA and CDR2 FRNQAP. The sequenced part of the CDR3 DNA is TGTGCAAGCAGCTTAGTTGGGGGGTCCTATGAACAGTAC. Its protein product is CASSLVGGSYEQY. From start to end, the CDR3 is CASSLVGGSYEQYF.

This clone was seen a handful of times. The gene names here belong to mouse. Sequencing ends 1 residue short of the CDR3 end; the germline J gene provides the rest. This rearrangement joins TRBV19 to TRBJ1-4; TRBD1 agrees at 7 bases. Germline CDR1 FNHDT, CDR2 SITEND (reference sequence). V lost 1 base, J lost 4 bases, and 4 bases stayed unmatched. The CDR3 runs to 15 residues. Partial CDR3 DNA: TGTGCCAGCAGTATAAGGGGGCGCATCAACGAAAGATTATTT. Its protein is CASSIRGRINERLF. The full-length CDR3 reads as CASSIRGRINERLFF.

Within the sample, this clone is large. The gene symbols are mouse symbols. The CDR3 end falls 1 residue outside the read, so it is completed with the germline J gene. The chain employs TRBV12-2 and TRBJ2-7; 8 bases agree with TRBD2. Unmatched junction bases numbered 5, after V lost 1 base and J lost 7 bases. Germline V gene lookup returns CDR1 SGHLS and CDR2 HYDKME. The CDR3 length is 13 residues. The DNA read from the CDR3 is TGTGCCAGCTCTCTGGGGGGGCGCGGGGAACAGTAC. The encoded protein is CASSLGGRGEQY. The full CDR3 is CASSLGGRGEQYF.